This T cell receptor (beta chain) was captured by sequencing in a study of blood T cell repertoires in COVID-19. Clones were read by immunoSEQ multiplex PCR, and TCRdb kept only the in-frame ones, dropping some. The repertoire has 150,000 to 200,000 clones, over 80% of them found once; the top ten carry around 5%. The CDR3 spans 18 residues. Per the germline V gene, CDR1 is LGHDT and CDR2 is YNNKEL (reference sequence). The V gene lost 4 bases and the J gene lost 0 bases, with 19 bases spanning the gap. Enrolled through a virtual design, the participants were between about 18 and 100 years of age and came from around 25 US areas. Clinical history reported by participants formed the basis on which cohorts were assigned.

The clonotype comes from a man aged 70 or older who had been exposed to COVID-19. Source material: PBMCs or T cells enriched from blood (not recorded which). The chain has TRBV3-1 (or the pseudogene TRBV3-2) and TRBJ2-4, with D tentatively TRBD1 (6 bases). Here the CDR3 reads CASSPRGGQILAKNIQYF. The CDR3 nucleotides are TGTGCCAGCAGCCCTCGGGGTGGACAGATTCTAGCCAAAAACATTCAGTACTTC.